These T cell receptor beta chains were read from a single sample in a study of T cells in Graves' hyperthyroidism and ophthalmopathy. TCRdb re-derived calls from the multiplex PCR reads in MiXCR, one entry per CDR3 protein. The sample gives about 130,000 distinct CDR3 sequences, approximately 20% of which show up once; 60% to 70% is in the top ten. Sequencing used blood. The receptors come from a woman aged 50 to 60 with Graves' hyperthyroidism that later progressed to Graves' ophthalmopathy. The CDR3 runs from the conserved cysteine through the conserved F or W.

j_gene: TRBJ1-1
v_gene: TRBV3-1
CDR3aa: CASSQWGQGAQAFF

j_gene: TRBJ2-7
v_gene: TRBV6-1
CDR3aa: CASSVQGTSGRTYEQYF

j_gene: TRBJ2-5
v_gene: TRBV9
CDR3aa: CASSFSGGETQYF

j_gene: TRBJ2-1
v_gene: TRBV7-8
CDR3aa: CASSLAYRLTNGTRGNEQFF

j_gene: TRBJ2-5
v_gene: TRBV2
CDR3aa: CASSSAGDRETQYF

j_gene: TRBJ2-7
v_gene: TRBV11-2
CDR3aa: CASSLARTGYEQYF

j_gene: TRBJ1-5
v_gene: TRBV6-1
CDR3aa: CASSEAHSNQPQHF

j_gene: TRBJ1-1
v_gene: TRBV11-2
CDR3aa: CASSKGWVSNTEAFF

j_gene: TRBJ2-7
v_gene: TRBV18
CDR3aa: CASSPGGPEQYF

j_gene: TRBJ1-5
v_gene: TRBV20-1
CDR3aa: CSAGRAGTFSNQPQHF

j_gene: TRBJ2-3
v_gene: TRBV11-2
CDR3aa: CASSLDFGLVGTDTQYF

j_gene: TRBJ1-2
v_gene: TRBV2
CDR3aa: CASSESQSYGYTF

j_gene: TRBJ2-7
v_gene: TRBV3-1
CDR3aa: CASSGPGQGKPEQYF

j_gene: TRBJ2-2
v_gene: TRBV5-5
CDR3aa: CASSRGGTAGELFF

j_gene: TRBJ1-1
v_gene: TRBV11-2
CDR3aa: CASSLSGTGGLGAFF

j_gene: TRBJ1-2
v_gene: TRBV4-2
CDR3aa: CASSPTGGRDGYTF

j_gene: TRBJ2-5
v_gene: TRBV28
CDR3aa: CASSFGGYQEGTQYF

j_gene: TRBJ1-1
v_gene: TRBV20-1
CDR3aa: CSAIASGRAEAFF

j_gene: TRBJ2-7
v_gene: TRBV3-1
CDR3aa: CASSHPDRGEQYF

j_gene: TRBJ2-7
v_gene: TRBV20-1
CDR3aa: CSAFTLAGTYEQYF

j_gene: TRBJ2-5
v_gene: TRBV7-7
CDR3aa: CASSLAVGTETQYF

j_gene: TRBJ1-4
v_gene: TRBV29-1
CDR3aa: CSVGVANEKLFF

j_gene: TRBJ2-3
v_gene: TRBV20-1
CDR3aa: CSARPLAGFTDTQYF